Listed below are T cell receptor beta chains from one sample, sequenced in a study of blood T cell repertoires in COVID-19. Repertoires were generated with immunoSEQ multiplex PCR, while TCRdb's copy carries only in-frame clones and drops some. The table records 250,000 to 350,000 clones, around nine tenths of them present only once. Sequenced sample: peripheral blood. The receptor source for this set is a middle-aged woman who had recovered from COVID-19. Each CDR3 is given with its conserved first and last residue. Each record gives: V gene, J gene, D gene, CDR3 DNA, CDR3 protein. The D gene is left open where the match is weak.

TRBV11-2,TRBJ2-2,TRBD2,TGTGCCAGCAGCTTGCTAGGGACTAGCGGGTCGTTGACCGGGGAGCTGTTTTTT,CASSLLGTSGSLTGELFF
TRBV29-1,TRBJ2-3,TRBD2,TGCAGCGTTGAGGCGGGAGGCACAGATACGCAGTATTTT,CSVEAGGTDTQYF
TRBV9,TRBJ1-6,.,TGTGCCAGCAGCGTAGAAGAGGGACACTATAATTCACCCCTCCACTTT,CASSVEEGHYNSPLHF
TRBV7-3,TRBJ2-2,.,TGTGCCAGCAGCCCTCAGGGTACCGGGGAGCTGTTTTTT,CASSPQGTGELFF
TRBV10-2,TRBJ2-3,.,TGCGCCAGCAGTGATTTTGGCGGAGGGGGCACAGATACGCAGTATTTT,CASSDFGGGGTDTQYF
TRBV5-1,TRBJ1-5,.,TGCGCCAGCAGGGAGACGGACAATCAGCCCCAGCATTTT,CASRETDNQPQHF
TRBV7-2,TRBJ2-5,.,TGTGCCAGCAGCTCCCTGTCCCCCGAGACCCAGTACTTC,CASSSLSPETQYF
TRBV15,TRBJ2-1,TRBD2,TGTGCCACCAGCAGCGGGTTAGAAAGCGGGAAAGTGTACAATGAGCAGTTCTTC,CATSSGLESGKVYNEQFF
TRBV19,TRBJ2-1,.,TGTGCCAGTAGGAGCTCCTACAATGAGCAGTTCTTC,CASRSSYNEQFF
TRBV14,TRBJ2-7,.,TGTGCCAGCAGCCAAGGAGGCCAGATTGCGGGCGAGCAGTACTTC,CASSQGGQIAGEQYF
TRBV7-3,TRBJ2-5,TRBD1,TGTGCCAGCAGCTTAGACAGGGAAGAGACCCAGTACTTC,CASSLDREETQYF
TRBV10-3,TRBJ2-1,TRBD2,TGTGCCATCAGTGGGCCAATGGGGACTAGCGGGGGTTACAATGAGCAGTTCTTC,CAISGPMGTSGGYNEQFF
TRBV18,TRBJ1-5,.,TGTGCCAGCTCACCGAACTCCAATCAGCCCCAGCATTTT,CASSPNSNQPQHF